Each of the 18 T cell receptor beta chains below was sequenced from the same sample in a study of cytomegalovirus exposure and HLA in healthy donors. PCR used 60 Vbeta primers and 13 Jbeta primers. Assay: immunoSEQ multiplex PCR; the TCRdb copy retains only in-frame clones and omits some. The sample shows around 300,000 clones, roughly four fifths of them seen only once. Sequencing input: PBMCs. These TCRs come from a woman aged 40 to 55 in good health and CMV-seropositive.

The chain uses TRBV9 and TRBJ2-2; no reliable D call. The germline V gene has CDR1 SGDLS and CDR2 YYNGEE. The germline V and J ends were trimmed by 1 base and 3 bases, with 10 bases remaining between them. This CDR3 has 15 residues. CDR3 bases: TGTGCCAGCAGCGTATTCTTAACGGACACCGGGGAGCTGTTTTTT. It is translated as CASSVFLTDTGELFF.

The chain has TRBV5-1 and TRBJ1-1; no clear D. The V gene's germline CDR1 is SGHRS and CDR2 YFSETQ. The CDR3 has 16 amino acids. Trimming stripped 2 bases from V and 1 base from J, with 15 bases between. This CDR3 is CASSFLGGPGNTEAFF. The CDR3 DNA follows: TGCGCCAGCAGCTTCCTTGGAGGGCCAGGGAACACTGAAGCTTTCTTT.

The chain carries TRBV6-6 and TRBJ1-2; D call uncertain. The CDR3 runs to 16 residues. V lost 7 bases and J lost 6, with 24 bases in between. The germline V gene has CDR1 MNHNY and CDR2 SVGAGI (reference sequence). CDR3 sequence reads: CASTRMVGESQNGYTF. The CDR3 bases are TGTGCCAGCACCCGCATGGTCGGGGAGTCCCAAAATGGCTACACCTTC.

This rearrangement joins TRBV5-1 to TRBJ2-1; TRBD1 agrees at 9 bases. This CDR3 contains 15 residues. The ends lost 3 bases at V and 6 bases at J; junction bases unmatched: 7. Germline V CDR1 and CDR2: SGHRS, YFSETQ. The CDR3 DNA reads as TGCGCCAGCAGCTCCCGGGACAGGGTGGTCAATGAGCAGTTCTTC. It specifies CASSSRDRVVNEQFF. The variable domain in full, with the rest retrieved from reference TRBV5-1 and TRBJ2-1, is KAGVTQTPRYLIKTRGQQVTLSCSPISGHRSVSWYQQTPGQGLQFLFEYFSETQRNKGNFPGRFSGRQFSNSRSEMNVSTLELGDSALYLCASSSRDRVVNEQFFGPGTRLTVL.

This clone was detected once. This chain links TRBV30 with TRBJ1-1; 7 bases fit TRBD1. V gave up 4 bases and J gave up 4 bases; unmatched junction bases: 6. Germline V gene lookup returns CDR1 GTSNPN and CDR2 SVGIG (reference sequence). This CDR3 comprises 13 residues. Here the CDR3 reads CAWKRGPSTEAFF. DNA for the CDR3: TGTGCCTGGAAGAGGGGGCCTAGCACTGAAGCTTTCTTT.

The rearrangement uses TRBV5-1 and TRBJ1-5; 11 nucleotides align to TRBD1. V gave up 2 bases and J gave up 5 bases; unmatched junction bases: 3. Germline V lookup: CDR1 SGHRS, CDR2 YFSETQ. This CDR3 has 15 amino acids. CDR3 loop: CASSFGTGGHQPQHF. CDR3 coding DNA: TGCGCCAGCAGCTTTGGGACAGGGGGTCATCAGCCCCAGCATTTT.

This chain uses TRBV18 with TRBJ2-7; D remains ambiguous. The germline V gene encodes CDR1 KGHSH and CDR2 LQKENI. The CDR3 has 12 residues. V was shortened by 0 bases and J by 7 bases, with 7 bases between the two germline ends. In DNA form, the CDR3 reads TGTGCCAGCTCACCACCTACTGGTGAGCAGTACTTC. Amino acids: CASSPPTGEQYF.

The V and J genes are TRBV5-1 and TRBJ2-7; 10 nucleotides match TRBD2. This CDR3 has 15 residues. CDR1 is SGHRS, CDR2 YFSETQ, per germline. V lost 3 bases and J lost 6; bases outside the gene matches: 9. The CDR3 here is CASSSSLAGVREQYF. CDR3 bases: TGCGCCAGCAGCTCGTCTCTAGCGGGAGTTCGCGAGCAGTACTTC.

The chain links TRBV11-3 to TRBJ1-2; TRBD1 is a possible D gene (6 bases). Germline CDR1 is SGHNT and CDR2 is YENEEA. The CDR3 covers 16 residues. Trimming removed 5 bases from V and 2 bases from J, with 18 bases in between. The CDR3 sequence: CASSPRQGQRNYGYTF. The DNA for the CDR3 is TGTGCCAGCAGCCCCCGTCAAGGACAGAGAAACTATGGCTACACCTTC.

V usage is TRBV29-1 and J usage is TRBJ2-1; 8 nucleotides align to TRBD2. From germline, CDR1 is SQVTM and CDR2 ANQGSEA. The V gene end was trimmed by 6 bases and the J gene end by 1 base; junction bases not matched to a gene: 14. The CDR3 has 17 residues. The CDR3 region is CSVQRGLPGGSYNEQFF. The CDR3 region has the DNA TGCAGCGTACAGCGGGGATTACCGGGAGGGTCCTACAATGAGCAGTTCTTC.

The chain is built from TRBV10-3 and TRBJ2-7; TRBD1 might be the D (6 bases). This CDR3 contains 15 residues. CDR1 and CDR2 from the germline V gene are ENHRY and SYGVKD. Trimming took off 2 bases at V and 2 bases at J, with 13 bases between the two ends. The CDR3 loop reads CAISENLGQPYEQYF. CDR3 bases: TGTGCCATCAGTGAGAATCTCGGACAGCCCTACGAGCAGTACTTC.

There are a few counts of this clone. This rearrangement joins TRBV28 to TRBJ1-1, with D unclear. This CDR3 is built from 16 residues. The V gene's germline CDR1 is MDHEN and CDR2 SYDVKM. The V and J ends lost 3 bases and 4 bases respectively, with 18 bases between them. CDR3 DNA sequence: TGTGCCAGCAGTTTTCAAGGTTTTAATGCGGCCACTGAAGCTTTCTTT. Translation gives CASSFQGFNAATEAFF. The whole variable domain, filled in from reference TRBV28 and TRBJ1-1, reads DVKVTQSSRYLVKRTGEKVFLECVQDMDHENMFWYRQDPGLGLRLIYFSYDVKMKEKGDIPEGYSVSREKKERFSLILESASTNQTSMYLCASSFQGFNAATEAFFGQGTRLTVV.

The chain uses TRBV30 and TRBJ2-7, with 11 bases aligning to TRBD2. V was clipped by 3 bases and J by 4 bases; unmatched bases: 2. The CDR3 covers 13 residues. The germline V gene has CDR1 GTSNPN and CDR2 SVGIG (reference sequence). The CDR3 sequence: CAWRLAGEYEQYF. The CDR3 DNA is TGTGCCTGGAGACTAGCGGGAGAGTACGAGCAGTACTTC.

V and J are TRBV30 and TRBJ2-1, with 8 nucleotides matching TRBD2. V shed 2 bases and J 10 bases; nucleotides not matched to a gene: 7. CDR1 and CDR2 from the germline V gene are GTSNPN and SVGIG (reference sequence). CDR3 length: 13 amino acids. The CDR3 loop reads CAWSRPAGVEQFF. Here the CDR3 DNA reads TGTGCCTGGAGTCGGCCAGCGGGAGTAGAGCAGTTCTTC.

The chain employs TRBV7-3 and TRBJ2-2; tentatively, D is TRBD1 (5 bases). The CDR3 sequence is 18 residues long. Germline V lookup: CDR1 SGHTA, CDR2 FQGTGA. Trimming took 5 bases from V and 4 from J, leaving 23 bases between them. The CDR3 spells CASSPKYGAVPPTGELFF. CDR3 coding DNA: TGTGCCAGCAGCCCTAAGTATGGGGCGGTTCCCCCCACCGGGGAGCTGTTTTTT.

This chain uses TRBV2 with TRBJ1-5; D is undetermined. The germline CDR1 and CDR2 sequences are SNHLY and FYNNEI. The CDR3 has 14 amino acids. The V gene lost 6 bases and the J gene lost 3 bases, with 12 bases spanning the gap. CDR3 in amino acids: CASRAGAFNQPQHF. CDR3 in DNA: TGTGCCAGCAGGGCGGGAGCTTTCAATCAGCCCCAGCATTTT. Full variable domain (missing parts from reference TRBV2 and TRBJ1-5): EPEVTQTPSHQVTQMGQEVILRCVPISNHLYFYWYRQILGQKVEFLVSFYNNEISEKSEIFDDQFSVERPDGSNFTLKIRSTKLEDSAMYFCASRAGAFNQPQHFGDGTRLSIL.

The genes are TRBV11-2 and TRBJ2-2; 9 positions agree with TRBD2. This CDR3 region has 15 residues. V lost 2 bases and J lost 6; bases outside the gene matches: 4. Germline CDR1 SGHAT, CDR2 FQNNGV. The CDR3 reads CASSLLSGSPGELFF. The CDR3, as DNA: TGTGCCAGCAGCTTACTTAGCGGGAGTCCCGGGGAGCTGTTTTTT.

This chain uses TRBV18 with TRBJ1-5, with D possibly TRBD1 on 6 matching bases. CDR1 is KGHSH and CDR2 is LQKENI in the germline V gene. The V gene lost 4 bases and the J gene lost 7 bases, with 14 bases spanning the gap. The CDR3 extends over 14 amino acids. CDR3 in DNA: TGTGCCAGCTCACTTACAGGGAGAGGGCAGCCCCAGCATTTT. This sequence encodes CASSLTGRGQPQHF.